The source of this T cell receptor (beta chain) is a study of blood T cell repertoires in COVID-19 (dated by TCRdb to 2019 to 2021). In the study overall: Samples covering the acute and convalescent phases of COVID-19 were provided by collaborators in the United States, Italy and Spain. The material from the prospective study consisted of cDNA or gDNA derived from T cells, B-cell-depleted T cells, or PBMCs. A freely available public database, intended as a resource for researchers studying the immune response to SARS-CoV-2, is where the repertoires were released. Deeply sampled blood TCRbeta repertoires from subjects exposed to, actively infected with, or recovered from COVID-19 were included in the dataset. The samples were drawn from two sources: the first 160 participants of the ongoing ImmuneRACE study, and 1,000 to 1,500 subjects contributed by 6 global collaborators. A de-identified subject ID, COVID-19 status, age in years and sex were almost always included in the sample metadata. Where available, HLA class I and class II types were taken from metadata supplied by the sample provider and were not determined by assay-based typing.

In the germline V gene, CDR1 corresponds to MDHEN and CDR2 to SYDVKM. The trim is 4 bases for V and 0 bases for J, with a gap of 13 bases between the germline ends. Spanning cysteine to phenylalanine, the CDR3 consists of 15 amino acids. Only the CDR3 region is kept as DNA, spanning 45 bases read in frame from base 1. To note about this clone: Its recognized antigen is unknown. Base-call qualities are not available, and no considerably larger clone is one nucleotide away.

The immunoSEQ Assay, a bias-controlled multiplex PCR, was used to amplify TCRbeta CDR3 regions from genomic DNA. Per the source publication's procedure: The number of nucleated cells in each sample was estimated from the amplification of reference gene primers within the assay. To quantify the absolute abundance of each unique TCRbeta CDR3 rearrangement, sequence reads were collapsed and filtered. Productive Simpson clonality was computed per sample as the square root of Simpson's diversity index over productive rearrangements. Entries here come from immuneACCESS through TCRdb and include only in-frame sequences with V and J called. Some clones fail to appear in such tables; in the studies checked, an unresolved V gene covers under half of the shortfall, and the cause of the remainder is unknown. V and J calls and clone size are those listed in that table; D and trimming were worked out from the DNA. The sample yields about 220,000 clones; 80% to 90% were counted once. The ten biggest clones cover under 3.5% of the sample.

A second Seattle source provided samples from volunteer blood donors who had recovered from COVID-19. Whole blood was collected in K2EDTA tubes by collaborating institutions according to the institutions' own protocols. Collaborator samples were shipped for TCRbeta analysis as frozen whole blood, isolated PBMCs, or DNA extracted from either sample type. The full study reports these points: The amount of clinical and demographic metadata varied by source and participant and was provided uncurated.

Rearrangement joined TRBV28 to TRBJ2-7; perhaps TRBD1 is the D gene, with 5 bases matching. This receptor was obtained from a man aged 45-65 years who had recovered from COVID-19. The sample was peripheral blood. This receptor has the CDR3 CASSSPPRASYEQYF. The DNA sequence is as follows: TGTGCCAGCAGTTCCCCTCCCAGGGCCTCCTACGAGCAGTACTTC.